This record concerns one T cell receptor (beta chain) sequence. The antigen is not known. TCRdb used MiXCR to reprocess the reads, holding one entry per CDR3 protein. The sample lists about half a million distinct CDR3 sequences, 33% seen once, with roughly a sixth in the top ten. These data come from a study of T cell repertoires in cytomegalovirus infection. Study overall: Newly reported HLA-C-restricted and thoroughly characterized HLA-B-restricted CMV epitopes were employed. Both a matching HLA type and CMV infection were indicated by public TCR beta signatures. General study findings and limits: It was HLA-C-restricted CMV-specific TCR beta clonotypes that dominated the response ex vivo. Using cumulative public TCR beta family frequency, the authors identified those who carried CMV together with the relevant HLA.

The V gene end was trimmed by 7 bases and the J gene end by 9 bases; junction bases not matched to a gene: 6. The CDR3 contains 14 residues. The sequencing here drew on cultured PBMCs, taken from culture after CMV antigen stimulation. The V call is TRBV12-3 or TRBV12-4, the J call TRBJ1-6; 10 nucleotides line up with TRBD1. The TCR originated in a human donor in good health (CMV status not recorded). Some clones in this sample may be carry-over from other donors' samples. CDR3 in DNA: TGTGCCAGCACCTTGGGACAGGGGATTTCACCCCTCCACTTT. Its protein is CASTLGQGISPLHF.